These T cell receptor beta chains were read from a single sample in a study of shared clonotypes between healthy human individuals. Produced via immunoSEQ multiplex PCR; TCRdb's table is partial and in-frame only. The sample has approximately 2.5 million clones; around 90% are singletons. Source material: naive CD4+ T cells sorted from blood. These receptors came from a man younger than 30 in good health. CDR3s include the opening cysteine and the closing phenylalanine or tryptophan. Fields, in order: clone size, V gene, D gene, J gene, CDR3 protein, CDR3 DNA. The D gene is left open where the match is weak. Clone sizes are given selectively: once, few, many, or a class where the clone is expanded.

abundance: NA; v_gene: TRBV6-5; d_gene: NA; j_gene: TRBJ1-1; CDR3aa: CASSSPERRTEAFF; CDR3nt: TGTGCCAGCAGTTCCCCCGAGCGTAGGACTGAAGCTTTCTTT
abundance: NA; v_gene: TRBV6-1; d_gene: NA; j_gene: TRBJ1-1; CDR3aa: CASSAAPRDTEAFF; CDR3nt: TGTGCCAGCAGTGCAGCCCCGCGTGACACTGAAGCTTTCTTT
abundance: NA; v_gene: TRBV28; d_gene: NA; j_gene: TRBJ2-7; CDR3aa: CASRKAGRTYEQYF; CDR3nt: TGTGCCAGCAGGAAGGCGGGGAGGACCTACGAGCAGTACTTC
abundance: NA; v_gene: TRBV2; d_gene: TRBD2; j_gene: TRBJ2-7; CDR3aa: CASSDPDAGAYEQYF; CDR3nt: TGTGCCAGCAGTGACCCAGACGCGGGGGCCTACGAGCAGTACTTC
abundance: NA; v_gene: TRBV7-2; d_gene: NA; j_gene: TRBJ1-5; CDR3aa: CASSLVLSRYSNQPQHF; CDR3nt: TGTGCCAGCAGCTTAGTTCTTTCGCGGTATAGCAATCAGCCCCAGCATTTT
abundance: NA; v_gene: TRBV9; d_gene: NA; j_gene: TRBJ2-7; CDR3aa: CASSVTQGPYEQYF; CDR3nt: TGTGCCAGCAGCGTAACGCAGGGACCCTACGAGCAGTACTTC
abundance: once; v_gene: TRBV12-5; d_gene: TRBD1; j_gene: TRBJ1-6; CDR3aa: CASGQGSGNSPLHF; CDR3nt: TGTGCTAGTGGACAGGGGTCCGGGAATTCACCCCTCCACTTT
abundance: NA; v_gene: TRBV4-3; d_gene: NA; j_gene: TRBJ2-6; CDR3aa: CASSQAGSGSGANVLTF; CDR3nt: TGCGCCAGCAGCCAAGCAGGTAGTGGCTCTGGGGCCAACGTCCTGACTTTC
abundance: NA; v_gene: TRBV18; d_gene: NA; j_gene: TRBJ2-7; CDR3aa: CASSPPIRGFYEQYF; CDR3nt: TGTGCCAGCTCACCTCCAATTAGGGGCTTCTACGAGCAGTACTTC
abundance: once; v_gene: TRBV30; d_gene: NA; j_gene: TRBJ1-4; CDR3aa: CASRPGRNKEKLFF; CDR3nt: TGTGCCTCACGGCCGGGAAGGAATAAAGAAAAACTGTTTTTT
abundance: NA; v_gene: TRBV2; d_gene: TRBD1; j_gene: TRBJ1-4; CDR3aa: CASNKGQSNEKLFF; CDR3nt: TGTGCCAGCAATAAGGGACAGTCTAATGAAAAACTGTTTTTT
abundance: NA; v_gene: TRBV25-1; d_gene: NA; j_gene: TRBJ1-2; CDR3aa: CASSVEVSKAGYGYTF; CDR3nt: TGTGCCAGCAGTGTGGAGGTCTCCAAAGCAGGATATGGCTACACCTTC
abundance: NA; v_gene: TRBV28; d_gene: NA; j_gene: TRBJ2-5; CDR3aa: CASSLLTEGQETQYF; CDR3nt: TGTGCCAGCAGTTTGTTGACGGAGGGGCAAGAGACCCAGTACTTC
abundance: NA; v_gene: TRBV27; d_gene: NA; j_gene: TRBJ2-1; CDR3aa: CASSLTSSYNEQFF; CDR3nt: TGTGCCAGCAGTTTAACAAGCTCCTACAATGAGCAGTTCTTC
abundance: NA; v_gene: TRBV5-1; d_gene: NA; j_gene: TRBJ2-7; CDR3aa: CASSLEPGSKGEQYF; CDR3nt: TGCGCCAGCAGCTTGGAGCCAGGTTCAAAAGGCGAGCAGTACTTC
abundance: NA; v_gene: TRBV5-1; d_gene: NA; j_gene: TRBJ1-1; CDR3aa: CASSLGLTEKAFF; CDR3nt: TGCGCCAGCAGCTTGGGTCTTACTGAGAAAGCTTTCTTT
abundance: NA; v_gene: TRBV7-2; d_gene: NA; j_gene: TRBJ2-4; CDR3aa: CASSLGFLGNIQYF; CDR3nt: TGTGCCAGCAGCTTAGGGTTCTTGGGGAACATTCAGTACTTC
abundance: NA; v_gene: TRBV7-2; d_gene: NA; j_gene: TRBJ2-5; CDR3aa: CASSATGPQETQYF; CDR3nt: TGTGCTAGCAGCGCGACAGGCCCCCAAGAGACCCAGTACTTC
abundance: NA; v_gene: TRBV9; d_gene: NA; j_gene: TRBJ2-1; CDR3aa: CASSALGNNEQFF; CDR3nt: TGTGCCAGCAGCGCCCTTGGGAACAATGAGCAGTTCTTC
abundance: few; v_gene: TRBV10-3; d_gene: TRBD1; j_gene: TRBJ1-5; CDR3aa: CATGQAPGGPQHF; CDR3nt: TGTGCCACCGGACAGGCGCCCGGGGGGCCCCAGCATTTT
abundance: NA; v_gene: TRBV30; d_gene: NA; j_gene: TRBJ2-6; CDR3aa: CAWSGGSGANVLTF; CDR3nt: TGTGCCTGGAGTGGGGGCTCTGGGGCCAACGTCCTGACTTTC
abundance: NA; v_gene: TRBV11-2; d_gene: NA; j_gene: TRBJ2-1; CDR3aa: CASSPPGLTYEQFF; CDR3nt: TGTGCCAGCAGCCCCCCCGGACTAACCTATGAGCAGTTCTTC
abundance: few; v_gene: TRBV2; d_gene: NA; j_gene: TRBJ1-2; CDR3aa: CASSADRYYGYTF; CDR3nt: TGTGCCAGCAGTGCAGATCGTTACTATGGCTACACCTTC
abundance: NA; v_gene: TRBV18; d_gene: NA; j_gene: TRBJ2-2; CDR3aa: CASSPTGAPNTGELFF; CDR3nt: TGTGCCAGCTCCCCCACGGGGGCGCCGAACACCGGGGAGCTGTTTTTT
abundance: NA; v_gene: TRBV11-2; d_gene: NA; j_gene: TRBJ2-2; CDR3aa: CASSPTPGVTNTGELFF; CDR3nt: TGTGCCAGCAGCCCGACCCCGGGGGTCACGAACACCGGGGAGCTGTTTTTT
abundance: NA; v_gene: TRBV11-1; d_gene: NA; j_gene: TRBJ2-7; CDR3aa: CASSTGPFYEQYF; CDR3nt: TGTGCCAGCAGCACAGGACCTTTCTACGAGCAGTACTTC
abundance: NA; v_gene: TRBV7-2; d_gene: TRBD2; j_gene: TRBJ2-1; CDR3aa: CASSFGLAGGVGNEQFF; CDR3nt: TGTGCCAGCAGCTTTGGACTAGCGGGAGGGGTCGGCAATGAGCAGTTCTTC
abundance: NA; v_gene: TRBV5-4; d_gene: NA; j_gene: TRBJ1-3; CDR3aa: CASSSGQISGNTIYF; CDR3nt: TGTGCCAGCAGCTCCGGACAGATTTCTGGAAACACCATATATTTT
abundance: few; v_gene: TRBV6-1; d_gene: NA; j_gene: TRBJ1-6; CDR3aa: CASSVGQISYNSPLHF; CDR3nt: TGTGCCAGCAGTGTCGGACAGATCTCCTATAATTCACCCCTCCACTTT
abundance: once; v_gene: TRBV5-1; d_gene: TRBD2; j_gene: TRBJ2-3; CDR3aa: CASSGAGGSTDTQYF; CDR3nt: TGCGCCAGCAGCGGAGCGGGGGGGAGCACAGATACGCAGTATTTT
abundance: once; v_gene: TRBV6-1; d_gene: NA; j_gene: TRBJ2-7; CDR3aa: CASIGPETSYEQYF; CDR3nt: TGTGCCAGCATCGGCCCAGAGACCTCCTACGAGCAGTACTTC
abundance: NA; v_gene: TRBV5-8; d_gene: NA; j_gene: TRBJ2-5; CDR3aa: CASSRTILETQYF; CDR3nt: TGTGCCAGCAGCCGGACGATTTTGGAGACCCAGTACTTC
abundance: NA; v_gene: TRBV2; d_gene: TRBD2; j_gene: TRBJ2-7; CDR3aa: CASRAGLAGGNGEQYF; CDR3nt: TGTGCCAGCAGGGCGGGACTAGCGGGAGGAAACGGCGAGCAGTACTTC
abundance: NA; v_gene: TRBV9; d_gene: TRBD2; j_gene: TRBJ2-1; CDR3aa: CASSVGGRSYNEQFF; CDR3nt: TGTGCCAGCAGCGTCGGCGGGAGATCCTACAATGAGCAGTTCTTC
abundance: NA; v_gene: TRBV28; d_gene: TRBD1; j_gene: TRBJ1-5; CDR3aa: CATNEPGQRHF; CDR3nt: TGTGCCACCAACGAACCGGGACAGCGGCATTTT
abundance: NA; v_gene: TRBV2; d_gene: TRBD1; j_gene: TRBJ1-5; CDR3aa: CASNGQGGERQPQHF; CDR3nt: TGTGCCAGCAACGGACAGGGAGGAGAGAGACAGCCCCAGCATTTT
abundance: NA; v_gene: TRBV6-4; d_gene: NA; j_gene: TRBJ2-4; CDR3aa: CASRGTDEPIAKNIQYF; CDR3nt: TGTGCCAGCAGGGGGACCGACGAGCCTATAGCCAAAAACATTCAGTACTTC
abundance: NA; v_gene: TRBV5-5; d_gene: NA; j_gene: TRBJ1-2; CDR3aa: CASRLLDRDGYTF; CDR3nt: TGTGCCAGCAGGCTCTTGGACAGAGATGGCTACACCTTC
abundance: NA; v_gene: TRBV5-1; d_gene: TRBD1; j_gene: TRBJ1-6; CDR3aa: CASSFDLGDRVGSPLHF; CDR3nt: TGCGCCAGCAGCTTCGATCTCGGGGACAGGGTCGGTTCACCCCTCCACTTT